Following are 28 T cell receptor beta chains from one sample sequenced in a study of beta chain features in type 1 diabetes. Regarding the study as a whole: The study found moderately but significantly shorter TCRB CDR3s in all four CD4+ subsets of Type 1 diabetes patients.

No antigen is known for these receptors. Isolated RNA was reverse transcribed in full, so expressed TCRB transcripts were sequenced. Using immunoSEQ multiplex PCR, the repertoire was profiled, and TCRdb retains in-frame clones only, with some absent. The data contain a few hundred thousand clones, 10% to 15% of them singletons. Material: naive CD4+ T cells from blood. The origin of the receptors is a woman under 30 with type 1 diabetes.

This clone was found a few times. The rearrangement joins TRBV5-4 to TRBJ2-7, with 12 bases fitting TRBD2. Germline loops: CDR1 SGHNT, CDR2 YYREEE (reference sequence). V lost 2 bases, J lost 2 bases, and 17 bases stayed unmatched. This CDR3 has 20 residues. Here the CDR3 reads CASSLRGGLAGKRFAYEQYF. The CDR3 nucleotides are TGTGCCAGCAGCTTAAGAGGTGGACTAGCGGGGAAGCGTTTCGCCTACGAGCAGTACTTC.

In its sample, this clone was seen a few times. This chain uses TRBV19 with TRBJ2-7, with 11 bases that match TRBD2. Germline V gene lookup returns CDR1 LNHDA and CDR2 SQIVND (reference sequence). The CDR3 sequence is 13 residues long. V shed 5 bases and J 5 bases; nucleotides not matched to a gene: 2. CDR3 in amino acids: CASSATSGDEQYF. The CDR3 bases are TGTGCCAGTAGTGCGACTAGCGGGGACGAGCAGTACTTC.

The rearrangement uses TRBV4-3 and TRBJ2-3; a weak D match, TRBD2 (6 bases). The CDR3 sequence is 13 residues long. V was trimmed by 4 bases and J by 6 bases, leaving 11 bases between them. Germline lookup yields CDR1 LGHNA and CDR2 YSLEER. The CDR3 DNA follows: TGCGCCAGCAGCCTCAGCGCGGGGGATACGCAGTATTTT. Protein: CASSLSAGDTQYF.

The DNA for the CDR3 is TGTGCCAGCAGCTTCCAGTCTACTAATGAAAAACTGTTTTTT. Translated: CASSFQSTNEKLFF. The rearrangement joins TRBV7-2 to TRBJ1-4; no reliable D call. The CDR3 spans 14 residues. Germline V gene data show CDR1 as SGHTA and CDR2 as FQGNSA. Deletions cut 3 bases from V and 2 bases from J, with 7 bases between.

V and J are TRBV30 and TRBJ1-4; the D gene is possibly TRBD1 (5 bases). V lost 8 bases and J lost 5, with 15 bases in between. The V gene's germline CDR1 is GTSNPN and CDR2 SVGIG (reference sequence). There are 13 residues in the CDR3. CDR3 loop: CARGGQQNEKLFF. CDR3 in DNA: TGTGCCCGCGGGGGTCAGCAGAATGAAAAACTGTTTTTT.

The rearrangement uses TRBV9 and TRBJ1-1; D not resolved. Trimming cost V 4 bases and J 7 bases, with 14 bases left between them. The CDR3 loop spans 13 amino acids. Germline lookup yields CDR1 SGDLS and CDR2 YYNGEE. The CDR3 DNA is TGTGCCAGCAGCCCCCCAAGCGGGCTTGAAGCTTTCTTT. Translation gives CASSPPSGLEAFF.

This clone has just a few counts. The V gene is TRBV11-2, the J gene TRBJ2-5; D remains ambiguous. CDR3 length: 13 residues. Germline V gives CDR1 SGHAT, CDR2 FQNNGV. V dropped 2 bases and J dropped 1 base, with 5 bases sitting between them. The CDR3 loop is CASSLNTQETQYF. CDR3 DNA: TGTGCCAGCAGCTTAAACACCCAAGAGACCCAGTACTTC.

This clone was counted a few times. One junction end disagrees with the germline gene, perhaps due to a read error. The chain has TRBV7-9 and TRBJ1-4, with D perhaps TRBD1 (6 bases). The CDR3 length is 13 residues. The germline gives CDR1 SEHNR, CDR2 FQNEAQ (reference sequence). The CDR3 coding sequence is TGTGCCAGCAGCTTGAGACAGGATGACAAACTGTTTTTT. Translated, it gives CASSLRQDDKLFF.

This clone was seen a few times. J is TRBJ2-5 and V is TRBV5-1, with TRBD1 as a possible D gene (5 bases). The CDR3 runs to 15 residues. V was pared by 0 bases and J by 4 bases, with 13 bases between. Germline assignment: CDR1 SGHRS and CDR2 YFSETQ. The CDR3 loop reads CASSLVQGGAETQYF. CDR3 bases: TGCGCCAGCAGCTTGGTGCAGGGCGGCGCAGAGACCCAGTACTTC.

This chain joins TRBV28 and TRBJ2-4; the match to TRBD1 covers 11 bases. J gave up 5 bases and V 3 bases, and 3 bases lay outside the gene matches. CDR3 length: 15 residues. Germline V CDR1 and CDR2: MDHEN, SYDVKM. CDR3 sequence: CASSFPGQGENIQYF. CDR3 coding DNA: TGTGCCAGCAGTTTCCCGGGACAGGGGGAAAACATTCAGTACTTC.

The chain employs TRBV27 and TRBJ2-7; 9 nucleotides match TRBD2. The length of the CDR3 is 20 residues. Germline assignment: CDR1 MNHEY and CDR2 SMNVEV (reference sequence). V lost 0 bases to trimming and J lost 2 bases; unmatched junction nucleotides: 17. CDR3 DNA sequence: TGTGCCAGCAGTTTATCTGGAGGGGTTAGCGGGAGTAGTCACACCTACGAGCAGTACTTC. Translating gives CASSLSGGVSGSSHTYEQYF.

In this sample, this clone turned up a few times. V is TRBV7-9 and J is TRBJ2-7; 7 nucleotides align to TRBD1. The CDR3 consists of 15 residues. The junction had 5 bases not matched to a gene; V was cut back by 1 base and J by 2 bases. Germline V lookup: CDR1 SEHNR, CDR2 FQNEAQ (reference sequence). The CDR3 is CASSLVEGATYEQYF. CDR3 nucleotides: TGTGCCAGCAGCTTAGTCGAGGGGGCTACCTACGAGCAGTACTTC.

The table lists this clone with a few counts. This chain links TRBV28 with TRBJ2-7; D perhaps matches TRBD1 (5 bases). CDR1 MDHEN and CDR2 SYDVKM come from the germline V gene. V lost 2 bases to trimming and J lost 3 bases, with 17 bases between them. This CDR3 spans 16 amino acids. The CDR3 protein is CASSLGALPGVYEQYF. The CDR3 nucleotides are TGTGCCAGCAGTTTAGGGGCCCTCCCCGGCGTCTACGAGCAGTACTTC.

The V gene is TRBV19, the J gene TRBJ1-6; D remains ambiguous. Per germline, CDR1 LNHDA and CDR2 SQIVND (reference sequence). The CDR3 length is 12 residues. Trimming took off 8 bases at V and 7 bases at J, with 9 bases between the two ends. This CDR3 reads CASESKNSPLHF. Here the CDR3 DNA reads TGTGCCAGTGAAAGCAAGAATTCACCCCTCCACTTT. Full variable domain (missing parts from reference TRBV19 and TRBJ1-6): DGGITQSPKYLFRKEGQNVTLSCEQNLNHDAMYWYRQDPGQGLRLIYYSQIVNDFQKGDIAEGYSVSREKKESFPLTVTSAQKNPTAFYLCASESKNSPLHFGNGTRLTVT.

This clone was seen a few times. This sequence joins TRBV7-9 and TRBJ1-4; 7 bases agree with TRBD1. The J segment lost 3 bases and the V segment lost 5 bases, leaving 6 bases of the junction unmatched. CDR3 length: 15 amino acids. Germline V lookup: CDR1 SEHNR, CDR2 FQNEAQ (reference sequence). The CDR3 region has the DNA TGTGCCAGCAGCACGAGACAGGGTGCTAATGAAAAACTGTTTTTT. Translating it yields CASSTRQGANEKLFF.

The chain is built from TRBV28 and TRBJ2-2; D is possibly TRBD2 (6 bases). The CDR3 totals 18 residues. V lost 5 bases, J lost 6 bases, and 25 bases lay in between. Germline CDR1 and CDR2: MDHEN and SYDVKM. CDR3 loop: CASSPSGGVWRDAGELFF. In DNA form, the CDR3 reads TGTGCCAGCAGTCCCTCAGGCGGTGTTTGGAGGGACGCCGGGGAGCTGTTTTTT. The entire variable domain, with the rest obtained from reference TRBV28 and TRBJ2-2, is as follows: DVKVTQSSRYLVKRTGEKVFLECVQDMDHENMFWYRQDPGLGLRLIYFSYDVKMKEKGDIPEGYSVSREKKERFSLILESASTNQTSMYLCASSPSGGVWRDAGELFFGEGSRLTVL.

A few counts support this clone. The chain carries TRBV7-3 and TRBJ2-1; 9 bases line up with TRBD2. The CDR3 length is 15 residues. V was clipped by 3 bases and J by 9 bases; unmatched bases: 9. Germline values: CDR1 SGHTA, CDR2 FQGTGA. Here the CDR3 reads CASSFAASGIFEQFF. Here the CDR3 DNA reads TGTGCCAGCAGCTTCGCGGCTAGCGGGATATTTGAGCAGTTCTTC.

The chain recombines TRBV9 with TRBJ2-5, with a tentative D call TRBD1 (5 bases). Germline lookup yields CDR1 SGDLS and CDR2 YYNGEE. V was pared by 4 bases and J by 2 bases, with 21 bases between. The CDR3 consists of 17 residues. The CDR3 DNA reads TGTGCCAGCAGCCCACGTTGGGGCGGCTCTTATCAAGAGACCCAGTACTTC. As protein: CASSPRWGGSYQETQYF.

This clone has just a few counts. The chain uses TRBV6-1 and TRBJ2-1; TRBD2 aligns across 10 bases. Per the germline V gene, CDR1 is MNHNS and CDR2 is SASEGT. J lost 6 bases, V lost 2 bases, and 4 bases had no gene match. CDR3 length: 15 residues. This CDR3 is CASSELTSGSNEQFF. As DNA, the CDR3 is TGTGCCAGCAGTGAATTGACTAGCGGGTCCAATGAGCAGTTCTTC.

This clone was counted only a few times. The J gene is TRBJ1-1, the V gene TRBV19; 10 bases align to TRBD1. The CDR3 is 14 amino acids. After removal of 4 bases from V and 4 bases from J, the junction contained 3 bases not matched to a gene. Germline CDR1 and CDR2: LNHDA and SQIVND (reference sequence). The CDR3 sequence is CASSTRTGGTEAFF. In nucleotides, the CDR3 is TGTGCCAGTAGTACCCGGACAGGGGGCACTGAAGCTTTCTTT. Full variable domain (outside the CDR3, taken from reference TRBV19 and TRBJ1-1): DGGITQSPKYLFRKEGQNVTLSCEQNLNHDAMYWYRQDPGQGLRLIYYSQIVNDFQKGDIAEGYSVSREKKESFPLTVTSAQKNPTAFYLCASSTRTGGTEAFFGQGTRLTVV.

The J gene is TRBJ1-4, the V gene TRBV5-1, with 7 bases that match TRBD1. The V gene's germline CDR1 is SGHRS and CDR2 YFSETQ. CDR3 size: 15 residues. V trimming: 5 bases; J trimming: 5 bases; junction bases outside the gene matches: 9. CDR3 DNA sequence: TGCGCCAGCAGGGGGGACAGCAGATCAAATGAAAAACTGTTTTTT. This gives the protein CASRGDSRSNEKLFF.

V usage is TRBV4-3 and J usage is TRBJ1-1; D is perhaps TRBD1 (5 bases). This CDR3 spans 14 amino acids. Deletions cut 1 base from V and 5 bases from J, with 11 bases between. Germline V CDR1 and CDR2: LGHNA, YSLEER. The CDR3 DNA is TGCGCCAGCAGCCAAGTAGGGGTCGGGACTGAAGCTTTCTTT. Amino acids: CASSQVGVGTEAFF.

This clone was seen a handful of times. This chain uses TRBV28 with TRBJ2-1, with D perhaps matching TRBD1 (6 bases). This CDR3 has 16 residues. V lost 7 bases and J lost 0, with 16 bases in between. The germline gives CDR1 MDHEN, CDR2 SYDVKM. CDR3 protein: CASTLARGNSYNEQFF. DNA of the CDR3: TGTGCCAGCACCTTAGCGAGGGGGAACTCCTACAATGAGCAGTTCTTC.

This chain connects TRBV18 to TRBJ2-7; D remains unclear. Trimming removed 5 bases from V and 4 bases from J, with 15 bases in between. In germline, CDR1 is KGHSH, CDR2 LQKENI. The CDR3 is 14 residues long. CDR3 sequence (DNA): TGTGCCAGCTCAAAAACGGCAGCGCAATACGAGCAGTACTTC. Residues: CASSKTAAQYEQYF.

This clone showed up just a few times. The chain is built from TRBV28 and TRBJ2-3, with 9 bases fitting TRBD1. The germline CDR1 and CDR2 sequences are MDHEN and SYDVKM. V shed 5 bases, J shed 6 bases, and the junction held 15 bases outside the gene matches. CDR3 size: 17 residues. DNA for the CDR3: TGTGCCAGCAGTCCCCTAAGCCCGGGACAGGGTTTTGATACGCAGTATTTT. It encodes CASSPLSPGQGFDTQYF.

This clone has more than one count but fewer than ten. CDR3 bases: TGTGCCAGCAGCTTAGGGGCATATGAGCAGTTCTTC. Residues: CASSLGAYEQFF. This chain links TRBV7-2 with TRBJ2-1; no clear D gene. The CDR3 totals 12 residues. Trimming removed 1 base at V and 8 bases at J, with 6 bases between. CDR1 and CDR2 (germline): SGHTA, FQGNSA.

This chain connects TRBV5-4 to TRBJ2-3; D is uncertain. The CDR3 covers 15 residues. Germline CDR1 reads SGHNT; CDR2 reads YYREEE (reference sequence). The germline V and J ends were trimmed by 4 bases and 1 base, with 13 bases remaining between them. CDR3 sequence reads: CASSVKISGTDTQYF. CDR3 sequence (DNA): TGTGCCAGCAGCGTAAAGATATCAGGCACAGATACGCAGTATTTT.

The CDR3 DNA sequence: TGCGCCAGCAGCCAACTGACACTCGGCAATCAGCCCCAGCATTTT. It yields the protein CASSQLTLGNQPQHF. The chain recombines TRBV4-1 with TRBJ1-5; no clear D gene. This CDR3 spans 15 amino acids. CDR1 is MGHRA and CDR2 is YSYEKL in the germline V gene. The ends were cut back, 2 bases at V and 2 bases at J, with 10 bases in the middle.